Listed below are T cell receptor beta chains from one sample, sequenced in a study of shared clonotypes between healthy human individuals. The protocol was immunoSEQ multiplex PCR, while the TCRdb copy is restricted to in-frame clones and leaves out a portion. Found here are over a million clones, roughly 80% of them singletons; the top ten hold about 1.4%. Sequenced material: memory CD4+ T cells sorted from blood. These receptors originate from a young man in good health. The CDR3 runs from the conserved cysteine through the conserved F or W. Each record gives: V gene, clone size, J gene, D gene, CDR3 DNA, CDR3 protein. A D gene is named only where the DNA matches it firmly. Clone size appears in some rows only: once, few, many, or a class for an expanded clone.

v_gene: TRBV6-1
abundance: NA
j_gene: TRBJ2-7
d_gene: TRBD1
CDR3nt: TGTGCCAGCAGTGAACGGGACAGGGCGCTGGGCGAGCAGTACTTC
CDR3aa: CASSERDRALGEQYF

v_gene: TRBV6-1
abundance: NA
j_gene: TRBJ2-2
d_gene: TRBD1
CDR3nt: TGTGCCAGCAGCTATGACAGGGCCGGCGGGGAGCTGTTTTTT
CDR3aa: CASSYDRAGGELFF

v_gene: TRBV5-1
abundance: NA
j_gene: TRBJ2-3
d_gene: NA
CDR3nt: TGCGCCAGCAGCGGCACAGGCCCCAACTGGTATTTT
CDR3aa: CASSGTGPNWYF

v_gene: TRBV7-9
abundance: NA
j_gene: TRBJ2-1
d_gene: NA
CDR3nt: TGTGCCAGCAGTCTTGGGGTTAACAATGAGCAGTTCTTC
CDR3aa: CASSLGVNNEQFF

v_gene: TRBV18
abundance: NA
j_gene: TRBJ2-1
d_gene: TRBD2
CDR3nt: TGTGCCAGCTCACCAGGATCCGGGACTAGGGGGTTCGGTGAGCAGTTCTTC
CDR3aa: CASSPGSGTRGFGEQFF

v_gene: TRBV28
abundance: few
j_gene: TRBJ1-2
d_gene: NA
CDR3nt: TGTGCCAGCAGTTTAGTGGGACCGAACTATGGCTACACCTTC
CDR3aa: CASSLVGPNYGYTF

v_gene: TRBV5-8
abundance: NA
j_gene: TRBJ2-3
d_gene: TRBD2
CDR3nt: TGTGCCAGCAGTTTCAACGCGGGAGTCGATACGCAGTATTTT
CDR3aa: CASSFNAGVDTQYF

v_gene: TRBV28
abundance: few
j_gene: TRBJ2-1
d_gene: NA
CDR3nt: TGTGCCAGCAGTTTATCGGGATTAAGTGAGCAGTTCTTC
CDR3aa: CASSLSGLSEQFF

v_gene: TRBV4-3
abundance: NA
j_gene: TRBJ2-3
d_gene: NA
CDR3nt: TGCGCCAGCAGCCAGGAACAGGGTTTCACAGATACGCAGTATTTT
CDR3aa: CASSQEQGFTDTQYF

v_gene: TRBV7-2
abundance: NA
j_gene: TRBJ2-3
d_gene: NA
CDR3nt: TGTGCCAGCAGCTTTACCCGAGTTGCGGATACGCAGTATTTT
CDR3aa: CASSFTRVADTQYF

v_gene: TRBV5-1
abundance: NA
j_gene: TRBJ2-1
d_gene: NA
CDR3nt: TGCGCCAGCAGCTTGGTGGGGGGAAGCTCCTACAATGAGCAGTTCTTC
CDR3aa: CASSLVGGSSYNEQFF

v_gene: TRBV5-5
abundance: NA
j_gene: TRBJ1-2
d_gene: TRBD1
CDR3nt: TGTGCCAGCAGCTTGGCCCCGGACAGGGGAGGTGGCTACACCTTC
CDR3aa: CASSLAPDRGGGYTF